This entry is about one T cell receptor (beta chain). These data belong to a study of blood T cell repertoires in COVID-19. Authors' methods: Estimates of nucleated cell counts were drawn from the amplification of reference gene primers. Sequenced by immunoSEQ multiplex PCR; TCRdb stores in-frame clones only, minus some. The DNA gave D and trimming, while V, J and clone size come from that table. The table records about 100,000 clones, just under 95% of them present only once. The sequence came from a woman aged 50 to 60 with COVID-19, enrolled during active disease. Material: peripheral blood.

The CDR3 nucleotides read TGTGCCAGTAGTATAGCGACCGGGGAGCTGTTTTTT. This sequence encodes CASSIATGELFF. The chain is built from TRBV19 and TRBJ2-2; D remains ambiguous. In germline, CDR1 is LNHDA, CDR2 SQIVND (reference sequence). The V end was cut by 1 base, the J end by 5 bases, with 2 bases between. This CDR3 is built from 12 residues.